This TCR beta chain was found in a study of cytomegalovirus exposure and HLA in healthy donors. Whole-study results and caveats: There were about 160 TCR beta chains listed as cytomegalovirus-associated. Across donors, presence/absence analyses took sequencing depth to be roughly uniform.

The CDR3 length is 13 residues. The trim removed 5 bases at V and 3 bases at J, leaving 4 bases unmatched. Germline V gene lookup returns CDR1 SGHTA and CDR2 FQGTGA. Amplification used 60 Vbeta primers and 13 Jbeta primers. This table comes from immunoSEQ multiplex PCR, and its TCRdb copy is limited to in-frame clones, with some not included. This table holds roughly 120,000 clones, about three quarters found once. This clone has only one observation. Its target is not known. Material for sequencing was PBMCs. The origin of this receptor is a man aged 55 to 70 in good health and CMV-seropositive. The chain couples TRBV7-3 to TRBJ2-7; TRBD1 agrees at 7 bases. The CDR3 here is CASSRDRDYEQYF. The CDR3 DNA is TGTGCCAGCAGCCGAGACAGGGACTACGAGCAGTACTTC.